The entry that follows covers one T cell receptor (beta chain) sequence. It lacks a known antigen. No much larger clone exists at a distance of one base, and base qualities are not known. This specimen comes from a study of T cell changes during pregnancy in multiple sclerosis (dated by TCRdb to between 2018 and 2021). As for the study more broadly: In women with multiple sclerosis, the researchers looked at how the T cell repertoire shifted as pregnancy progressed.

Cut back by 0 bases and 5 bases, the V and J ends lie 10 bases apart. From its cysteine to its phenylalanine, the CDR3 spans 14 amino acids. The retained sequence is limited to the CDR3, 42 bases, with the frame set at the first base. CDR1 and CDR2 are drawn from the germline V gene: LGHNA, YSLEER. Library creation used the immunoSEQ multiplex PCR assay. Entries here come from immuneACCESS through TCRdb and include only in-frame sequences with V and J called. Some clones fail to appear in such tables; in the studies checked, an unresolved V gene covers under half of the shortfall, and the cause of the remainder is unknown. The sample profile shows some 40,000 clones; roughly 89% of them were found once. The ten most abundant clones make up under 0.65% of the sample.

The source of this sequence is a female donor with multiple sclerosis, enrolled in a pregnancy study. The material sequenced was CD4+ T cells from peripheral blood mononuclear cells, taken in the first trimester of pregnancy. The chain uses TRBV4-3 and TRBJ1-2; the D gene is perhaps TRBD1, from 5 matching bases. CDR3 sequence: CASSQDRAGYGYTF. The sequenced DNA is TGCGCCAGCAGCCAAGACAGGGCGGGGTATGGCTACACCTTC.